This T cell receptor beta chain was documented in a study of shared clonotypes between healthy human individuals. Study-level background: Per-donor plates numbered three CD4 naive, three CD4 memory, two CD8 naive and one CD8 memory. Study results and caveats: Clonotypes not shared had lower generation probabilities than those common to all four donors.

The CDR3 has 14 residues. V gave up 0 bases and J gave up 3 bases, with 9 bases separating them. Germline V lookup: CDR1 SGHAT, CDR2 FQNNGV. Here immunoSEQ multiplex PCR was the method, and the copy in TCRdb shows in-frame clones only, minus some. Here the sample spans 2 million to 2.5 million clones, nearly 97% being singletons. To note about this clone: The antigen is unknown.

The receptor was isolated from a man between 18 and 29 years old in good health. The sequenced material came from naive CD4+ T cells sorted from blood. Described subset: CD45RA+ positively selected. The rearrangement links TRBV11-2 to TRBJ2-7, with TRBD1 as a possible D gene (6 bases). CDR3 amino acids: CASSLDGRGYEQYF. The CDR3 bases are TGTGCCAGCAGCTTAGATGGCAGGGGCTACGAGCAGTACTTC.